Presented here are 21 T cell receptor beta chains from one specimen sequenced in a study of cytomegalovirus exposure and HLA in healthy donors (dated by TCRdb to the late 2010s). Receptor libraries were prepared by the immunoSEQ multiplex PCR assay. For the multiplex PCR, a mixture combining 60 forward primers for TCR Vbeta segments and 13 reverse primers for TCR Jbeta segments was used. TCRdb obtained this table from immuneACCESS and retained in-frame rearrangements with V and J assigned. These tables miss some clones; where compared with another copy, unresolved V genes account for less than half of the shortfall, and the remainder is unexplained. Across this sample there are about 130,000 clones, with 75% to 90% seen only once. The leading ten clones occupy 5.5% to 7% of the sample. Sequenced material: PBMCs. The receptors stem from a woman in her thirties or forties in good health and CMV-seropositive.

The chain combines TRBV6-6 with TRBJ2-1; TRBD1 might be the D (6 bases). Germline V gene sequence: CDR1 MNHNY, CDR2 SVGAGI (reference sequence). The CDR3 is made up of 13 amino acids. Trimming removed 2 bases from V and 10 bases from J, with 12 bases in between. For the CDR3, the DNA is TGTGCCAGCAGTTACGCAGGGACAAGAGAGCAGTTCTTC. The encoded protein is CASSYAGTREQFF.

The CDR3 region is CASSINRGQSYNSPLHF. The CDR3 nucleotides are TGTGCCAGCAGCATAAACAGGGGGCAATCCTATAATTCACCCCTCCACTTT. The chain couples TRBV5-4 to TRBJ1-6; TRBD1 agrees at 9 bases. CDR3 size: 17 residues. Germline V CDR1 and CDR2: SGHNT, YYREEE (reference sequence). V lost 4 bases, J lost 1 base, and 6 bases stayed unmatched.

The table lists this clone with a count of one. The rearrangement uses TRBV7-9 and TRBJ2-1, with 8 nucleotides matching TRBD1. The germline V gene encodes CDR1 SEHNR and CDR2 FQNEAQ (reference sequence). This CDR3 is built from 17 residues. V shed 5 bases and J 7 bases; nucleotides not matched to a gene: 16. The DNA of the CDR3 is TGTGCCAGCAGCCTGGGCTTGGGACAGGATTTGCCTAATGAGCAGTTCTTC. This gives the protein CASSLGLGQDLPNEQFF.

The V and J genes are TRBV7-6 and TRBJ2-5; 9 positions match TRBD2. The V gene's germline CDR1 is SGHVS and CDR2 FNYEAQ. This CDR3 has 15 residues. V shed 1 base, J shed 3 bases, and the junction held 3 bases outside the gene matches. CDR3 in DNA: TGTGCCAGCAGCTTAGGGGCTAGCGGGGAAGAGACCCAGTACTTC. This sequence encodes CASSLGASGEETQYF.

DNA for the CDR3: TGTGCCAGCAGCTCTATTGGGACAGGGTTGGGGGAAAAACTGTTTTTT. Translating gives CASSSIGTGLGEKLFF. The chain employs TRBV7-2 and TRBJ1-4; 9 nucleotides line up with TRBD1. The CDR3 spans 16 residues. Germline V gene sequence: CDR1 SGHTA, CDR2 FQGNSA. The trim removed 4 bases at V and 8 bases at J, leaving 11 bases unmatched. The entire variable domain, with the rest obtained from reference TRBV7-2 and TRBJ1-4, is as follows: GAGVSQSPSNKVTEKGKDVELRCDPISGHTALYWYRQSLGQGLEFLIYFQGNSAPDKSGLPSDRFSAERTGGSVSTLTIQRTQQEDSAVYLCASSSIGTGLGEKLFFGSGTQLSVL.

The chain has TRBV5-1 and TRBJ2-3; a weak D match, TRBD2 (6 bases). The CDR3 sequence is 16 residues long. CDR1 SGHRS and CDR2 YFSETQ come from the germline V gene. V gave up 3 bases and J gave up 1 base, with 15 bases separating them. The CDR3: CASSYTISGGTDTQYF. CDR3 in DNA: TGCGCCAGCAGCTATACCATCTCGGGGGGCACAGATACGCAGTATTTT.

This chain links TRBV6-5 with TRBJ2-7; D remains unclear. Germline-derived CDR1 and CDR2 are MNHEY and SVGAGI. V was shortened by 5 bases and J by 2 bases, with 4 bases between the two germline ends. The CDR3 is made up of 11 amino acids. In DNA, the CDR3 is TGTGCCAGCAGTCCCGCCTACGAGCAGTACTTC. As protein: CASSPAYEQYF.

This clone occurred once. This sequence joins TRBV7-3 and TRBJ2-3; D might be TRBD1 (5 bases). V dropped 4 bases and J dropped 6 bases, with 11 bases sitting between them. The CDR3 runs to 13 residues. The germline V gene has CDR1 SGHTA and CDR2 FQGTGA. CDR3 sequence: CASSYRPGDTQYF. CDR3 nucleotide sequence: TGTGCCAGCAGCTACCGTCCAGGGGATACGCAGTATTTT.

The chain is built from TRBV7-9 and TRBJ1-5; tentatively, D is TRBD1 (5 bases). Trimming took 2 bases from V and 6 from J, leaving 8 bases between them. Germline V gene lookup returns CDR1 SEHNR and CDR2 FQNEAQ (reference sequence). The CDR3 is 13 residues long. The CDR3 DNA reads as TGTGCCAGCAGCTTACAGGGTTCTCAGCCCCAGCATTTT. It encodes CASSLQGSQPQHF.

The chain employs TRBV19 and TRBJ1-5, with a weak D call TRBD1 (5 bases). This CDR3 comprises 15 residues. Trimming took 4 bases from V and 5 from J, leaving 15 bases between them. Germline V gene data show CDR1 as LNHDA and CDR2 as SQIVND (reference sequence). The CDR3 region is CASSTGGRGDQPQHF. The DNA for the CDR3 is TGTGCCAGTAGTACGGGAGGGAGAGGGGATCAGCCCCAGCATTTT.

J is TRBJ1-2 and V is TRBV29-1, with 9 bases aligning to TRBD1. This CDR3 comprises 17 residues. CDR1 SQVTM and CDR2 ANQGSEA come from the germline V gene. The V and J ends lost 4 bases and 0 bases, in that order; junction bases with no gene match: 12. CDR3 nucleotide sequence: TGCAGCGTTGGGACCGGGACAGGGAGCGGCCCTAACTATGGCTACACCTTC. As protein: CSVGTGTGSGPNYGYTF.

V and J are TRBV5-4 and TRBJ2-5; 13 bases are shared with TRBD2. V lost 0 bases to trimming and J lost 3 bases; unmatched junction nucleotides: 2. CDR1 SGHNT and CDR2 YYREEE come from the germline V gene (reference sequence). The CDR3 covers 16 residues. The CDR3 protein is CASSLGLAGGEETQYF. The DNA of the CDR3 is TGTGCCAGCAGCTTGGGACTAGCGGGGGGAGAAGAGACCCAGTACTTC.

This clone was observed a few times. The CDR3 DNA reads TGTGCCAGTAGAGTGACAGGGAGCAATCAGCCCCAGCATTTT. Its translation is CASRVTGSNQPQHF. The V and J genes are TRBV19 and TRBJ1-5; 7 bases line up with TRBD1. The germline V gene encodes CDR1 LNHDA and CDR2 SQIVND (reference sequence). This CDR3 is built from 14 residues. J gave up 1 base and V 6 bases, and 3 bases lay outside the gene matches.

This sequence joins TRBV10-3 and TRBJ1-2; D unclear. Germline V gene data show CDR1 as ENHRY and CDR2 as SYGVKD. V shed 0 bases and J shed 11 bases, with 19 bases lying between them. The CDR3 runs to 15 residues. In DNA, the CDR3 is TGTGCCATCAGTGAGTCGGTGGGCACCTACTTGGCTTACACCTTC. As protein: CAISESVGTYLAYTF.

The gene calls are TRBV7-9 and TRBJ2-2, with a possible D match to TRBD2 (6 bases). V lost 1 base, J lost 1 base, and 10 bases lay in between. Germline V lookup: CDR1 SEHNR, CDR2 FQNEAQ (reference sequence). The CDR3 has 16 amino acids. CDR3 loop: CASSLGAGLNTGELFF. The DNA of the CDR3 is TGTGCCAGCAGCTTAGGAGCGGGTTTGAACACCGGGGAGCTGTTTTTT.

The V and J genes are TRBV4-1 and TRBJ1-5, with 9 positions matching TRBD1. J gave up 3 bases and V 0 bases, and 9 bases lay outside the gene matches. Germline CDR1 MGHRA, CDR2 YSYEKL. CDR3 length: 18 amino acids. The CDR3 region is CASSQEIGGQGNNQPQHF. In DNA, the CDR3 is TGCGCCAGCAGCCAAGAGATCGGGGGACAGGGTAACAATCAGCCCCAGCATTTT.

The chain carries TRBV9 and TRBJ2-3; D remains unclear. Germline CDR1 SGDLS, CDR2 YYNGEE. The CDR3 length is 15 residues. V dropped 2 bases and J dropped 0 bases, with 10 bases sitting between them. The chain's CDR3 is CASSVRPLSTDTQYF. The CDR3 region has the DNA TGTGCCAGCAGCGTGAGGCCGCTGAGCACAGATACGCAGTATTTT.

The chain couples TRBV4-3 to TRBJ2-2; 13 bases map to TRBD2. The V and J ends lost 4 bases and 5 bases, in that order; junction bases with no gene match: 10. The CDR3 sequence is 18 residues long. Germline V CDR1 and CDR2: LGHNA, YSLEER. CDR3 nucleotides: TGCGCCAGCAGCCTCATGAGGACTAGCGGGAGCTATACCGGGGAGCTGTTTTTT. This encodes CASSLMRTSGSYTGELFF.

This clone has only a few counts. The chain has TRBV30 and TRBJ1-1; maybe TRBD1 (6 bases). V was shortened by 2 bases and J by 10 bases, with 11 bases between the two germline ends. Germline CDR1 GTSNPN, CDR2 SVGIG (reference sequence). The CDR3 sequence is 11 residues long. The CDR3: CAWSKGDGAFF. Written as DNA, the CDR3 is TGTGCCTGGAGTAAGGGGGACGGAGCTTTCTTT.

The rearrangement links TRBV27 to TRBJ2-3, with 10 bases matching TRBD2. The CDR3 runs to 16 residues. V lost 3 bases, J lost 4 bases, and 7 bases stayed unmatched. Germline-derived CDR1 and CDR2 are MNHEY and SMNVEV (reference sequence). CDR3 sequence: CASSFSLAGAADTQYF. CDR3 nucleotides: TGTGCCAGCAGTTTCTCGCTAGCGGGAGCAGCAGATACGCAGTATTTT.

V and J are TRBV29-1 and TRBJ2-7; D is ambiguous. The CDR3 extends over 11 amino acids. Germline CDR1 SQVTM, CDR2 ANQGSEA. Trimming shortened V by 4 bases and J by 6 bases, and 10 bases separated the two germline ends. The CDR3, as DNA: TGCAGCGTTGGCGGAGTGGGCGAGCAGTACTTC. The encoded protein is CSVGGVGEQYF.